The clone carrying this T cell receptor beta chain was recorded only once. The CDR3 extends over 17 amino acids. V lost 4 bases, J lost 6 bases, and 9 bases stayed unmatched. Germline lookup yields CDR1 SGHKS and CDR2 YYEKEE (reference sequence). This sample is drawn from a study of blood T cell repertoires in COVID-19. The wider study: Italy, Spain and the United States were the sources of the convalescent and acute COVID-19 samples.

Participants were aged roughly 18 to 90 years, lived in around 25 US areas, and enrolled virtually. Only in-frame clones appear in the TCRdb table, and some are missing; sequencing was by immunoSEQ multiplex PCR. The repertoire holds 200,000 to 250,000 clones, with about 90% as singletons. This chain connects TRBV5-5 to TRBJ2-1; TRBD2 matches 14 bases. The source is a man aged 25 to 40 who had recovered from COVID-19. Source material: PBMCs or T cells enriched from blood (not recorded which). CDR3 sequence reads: CASSPATSGRASNEQFF. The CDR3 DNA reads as TGTGCCAGCAGCCCCGCGACTAGCGGGAGGGCCTCCAATGAGCAGTTCTTC.